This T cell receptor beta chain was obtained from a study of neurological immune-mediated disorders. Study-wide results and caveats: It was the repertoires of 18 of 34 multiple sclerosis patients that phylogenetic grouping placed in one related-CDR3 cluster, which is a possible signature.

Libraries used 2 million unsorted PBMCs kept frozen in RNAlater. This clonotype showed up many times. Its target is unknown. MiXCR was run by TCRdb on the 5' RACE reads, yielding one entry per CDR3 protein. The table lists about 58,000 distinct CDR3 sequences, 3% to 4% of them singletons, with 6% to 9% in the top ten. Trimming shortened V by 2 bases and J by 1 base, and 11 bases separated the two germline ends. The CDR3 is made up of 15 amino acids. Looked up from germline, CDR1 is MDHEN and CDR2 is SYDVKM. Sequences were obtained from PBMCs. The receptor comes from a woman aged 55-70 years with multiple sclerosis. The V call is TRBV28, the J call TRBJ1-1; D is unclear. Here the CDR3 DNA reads TGTGCCAGCAGTTTAGGCTTGGGTTGGAACACTGAAGCTTTCTTT. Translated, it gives CASSLGLGWNTEAFF.